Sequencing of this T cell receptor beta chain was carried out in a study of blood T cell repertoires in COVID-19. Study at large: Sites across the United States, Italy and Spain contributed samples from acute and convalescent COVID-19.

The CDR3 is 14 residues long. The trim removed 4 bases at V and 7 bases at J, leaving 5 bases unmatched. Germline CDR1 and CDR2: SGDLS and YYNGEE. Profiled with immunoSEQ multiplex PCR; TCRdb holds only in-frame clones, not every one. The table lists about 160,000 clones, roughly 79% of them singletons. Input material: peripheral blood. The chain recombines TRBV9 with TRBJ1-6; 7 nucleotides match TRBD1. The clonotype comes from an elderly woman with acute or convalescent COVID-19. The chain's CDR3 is CASSPDRPNSPLHF. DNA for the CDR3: TGTGCCAGCAGCCCGGACAGGCCAAATTCACCCCTCCACTTT.